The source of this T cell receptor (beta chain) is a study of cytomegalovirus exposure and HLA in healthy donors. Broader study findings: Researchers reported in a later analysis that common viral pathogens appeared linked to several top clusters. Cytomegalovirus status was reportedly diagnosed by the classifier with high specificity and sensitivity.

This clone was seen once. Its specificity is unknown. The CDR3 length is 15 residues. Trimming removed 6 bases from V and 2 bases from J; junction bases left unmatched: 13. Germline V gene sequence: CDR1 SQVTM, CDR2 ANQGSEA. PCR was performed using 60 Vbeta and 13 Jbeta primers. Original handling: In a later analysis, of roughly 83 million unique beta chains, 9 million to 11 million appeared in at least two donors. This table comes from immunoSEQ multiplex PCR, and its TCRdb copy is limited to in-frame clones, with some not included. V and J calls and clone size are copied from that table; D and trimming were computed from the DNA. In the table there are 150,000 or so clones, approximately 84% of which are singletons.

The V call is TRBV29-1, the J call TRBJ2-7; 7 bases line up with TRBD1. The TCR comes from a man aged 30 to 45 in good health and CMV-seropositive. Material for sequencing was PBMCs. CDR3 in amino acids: CSVIPRTGQTYEQYF. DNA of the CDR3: TGCAGCGTCATACCCCGGACAGGTCAAACCTACGAGCAGTACTTC.